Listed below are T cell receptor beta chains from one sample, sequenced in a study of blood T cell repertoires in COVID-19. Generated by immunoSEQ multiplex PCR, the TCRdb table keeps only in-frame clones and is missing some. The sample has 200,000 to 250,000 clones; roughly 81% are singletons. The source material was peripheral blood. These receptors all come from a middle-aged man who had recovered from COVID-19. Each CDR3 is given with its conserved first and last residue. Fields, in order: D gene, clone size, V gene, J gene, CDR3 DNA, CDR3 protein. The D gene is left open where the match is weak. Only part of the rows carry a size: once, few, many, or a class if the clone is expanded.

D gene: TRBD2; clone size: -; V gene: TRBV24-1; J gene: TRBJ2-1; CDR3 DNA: TGTGCCACCAGTGATGTGTCCGGGACTAGCGGGATGAATGAGCAGTTCTTC; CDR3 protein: CATSDVSGTSGMNEQFF
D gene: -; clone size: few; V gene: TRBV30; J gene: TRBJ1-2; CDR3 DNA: TGTGCCTGGAACCCAGAATTAAACTATGGCTACACCTTC; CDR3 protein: CAWNPELNYGYTF
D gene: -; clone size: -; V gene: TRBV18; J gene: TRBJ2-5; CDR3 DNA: TGTGCCAGCTCAGCGAAAGAGACCCAGTACTTC; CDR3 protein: CASSAKETQYF
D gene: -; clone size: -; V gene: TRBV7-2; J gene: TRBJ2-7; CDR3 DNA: TGTGCCAGCAGCCCAAGCAGGGTTTCCGGGGAGCAGTACTTC; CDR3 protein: CASSPSRVSGEQYF
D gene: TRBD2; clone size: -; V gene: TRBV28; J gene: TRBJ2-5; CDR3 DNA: TGTGCCAGCACCGGGAGGCGGGGCGCAGTGCAGACCCAGTACTTC; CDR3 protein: CASTGRRGAVQTQYF
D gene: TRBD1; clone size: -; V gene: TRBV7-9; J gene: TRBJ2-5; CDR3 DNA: TGTGCCAGCAGCTTCGGACAGGGTGAAAACCAAGAGACCCAGTACTTC; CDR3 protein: CASSFGQGENQETQYF
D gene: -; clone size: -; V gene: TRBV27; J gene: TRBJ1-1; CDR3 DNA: TGTGCCAGCAGTTTATCAGACGGGAGGGGTCCCACTGAAGCTTTCTTT; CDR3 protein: CASSLSDGRGPTEAFF
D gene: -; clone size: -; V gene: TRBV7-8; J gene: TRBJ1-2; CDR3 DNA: TGTGCCAGCAGCTTCGGAGGTCGAGGCTACACCTTC; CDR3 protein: CASSFGGRGYTF
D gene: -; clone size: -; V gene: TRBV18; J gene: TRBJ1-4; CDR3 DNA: TGTGCCAGCTCAGCCGGGACACGGGGAGAAGGTTGGTTTTTT; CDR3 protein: CASSAGTRGEGWFF
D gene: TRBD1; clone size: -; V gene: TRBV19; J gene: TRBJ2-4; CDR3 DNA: TGTGCCTCCAGGGGGGCACCGGGACAGGGATGGAACATTCAGTACTTC; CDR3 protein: CASRGAPGQGWNIQYF
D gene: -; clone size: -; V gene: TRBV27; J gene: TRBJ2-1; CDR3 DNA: TGTGCCAGCAGTTTGGGAGTACAGCGCGGAAGCTCCTACAATGAGCAGTTCTTC; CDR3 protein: CASSLGVQRGSSYNEQFF
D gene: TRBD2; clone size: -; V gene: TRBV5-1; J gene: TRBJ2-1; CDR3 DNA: TGCGCCAGCAGCCGCGCGGGCGGGGGCTACAATGAGCAGTTCTTC; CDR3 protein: CASSRAGGGYNEQFF
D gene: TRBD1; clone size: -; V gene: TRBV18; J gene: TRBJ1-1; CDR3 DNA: TGTGCCAGCTCACCACTATCCCACGGGACAGGGGGTACTGAAGCTTTCTTT; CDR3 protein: CASSPLSHGTGGTEAFF
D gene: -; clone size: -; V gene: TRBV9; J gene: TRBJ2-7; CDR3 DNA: TGTGCCAGCAGCTCCCGTCTGGGGGCCGGGTACGAGCAGTACTTC; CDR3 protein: CASSSRLGAGYEQYF
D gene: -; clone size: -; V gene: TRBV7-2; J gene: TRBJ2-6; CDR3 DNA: TGTGCCAGCAGCTTATTCATGGGCACTGGGGCCAACGTCCTGACTTTC; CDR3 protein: CASSLFMGTGANVLTF
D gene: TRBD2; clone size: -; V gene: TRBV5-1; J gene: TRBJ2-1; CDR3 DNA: TGCGCCAGCAGCTTGGGGCCTAGCGGAAACAATGAGCAGTTCTTC; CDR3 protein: CASSLGPSGNNEQFF
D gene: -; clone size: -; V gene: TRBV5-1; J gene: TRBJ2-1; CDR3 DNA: TGCGCCAGCAGCTATGACCCCACAGGCGGTAATGAGCAGTTCTTC; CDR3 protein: CASSYDPTGGNEQFF
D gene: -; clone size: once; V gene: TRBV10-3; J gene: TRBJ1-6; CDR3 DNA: TGTGCCATCAGTGAGGGGGCAGGACCATATAATTCACCCCTCCACTTT; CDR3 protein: CAISEGAGPYNSPLHF
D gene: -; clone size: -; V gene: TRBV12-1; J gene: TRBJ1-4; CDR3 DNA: TGTGCCAGCAGCTCTCCCACCGGATTCGGACACACTAATGAAAAACTGTTTTTT; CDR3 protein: CASSSPTGFGHTNEKLFF
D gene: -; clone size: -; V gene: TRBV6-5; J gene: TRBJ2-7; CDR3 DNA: TGTGCCAGCAGTTACGCTGGGGGGTACGAGCAGTACTTC; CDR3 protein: CASSYAGGYEQYF
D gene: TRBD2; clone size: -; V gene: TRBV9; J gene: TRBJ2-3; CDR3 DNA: TGTGCCAGCAGCGTCGGGACTAGCGGACGCACAGATACGCAGTATTTT; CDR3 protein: CASSVGTSGRTDTQYF
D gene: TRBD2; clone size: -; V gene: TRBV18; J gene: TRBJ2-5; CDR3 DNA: TGTGCCAGCTCACCTCGGGGACTAGCGGGAGGGCAAGAGACCCAGTACTTC; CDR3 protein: CASSPRGLAGGQETQYF
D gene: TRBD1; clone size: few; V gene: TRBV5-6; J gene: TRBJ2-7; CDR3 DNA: TGTGCCAGCAACCCCCCGACAGGGATGTACGAGCAGTACTTC; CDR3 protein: CASNPPTGMYEQYF
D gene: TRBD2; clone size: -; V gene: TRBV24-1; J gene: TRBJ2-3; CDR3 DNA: TGTGCCACCAGTTGGGCCGATAGCGGGAGAACAGATACGCAGTATTTT; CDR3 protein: CATSWADSGRTDTQYF
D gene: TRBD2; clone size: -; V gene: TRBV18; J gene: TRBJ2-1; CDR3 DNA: TGTGCCAGCCAAATACGGGGACTAGGATTGGATGAGCAGTTCTTC; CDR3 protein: CASQIRGLGLDEQFF
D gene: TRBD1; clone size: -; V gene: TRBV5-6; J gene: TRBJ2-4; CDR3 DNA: TGTGCCAGCAGCTTGTTCGGGACAGGCCAAAACATTCAGTACTTC; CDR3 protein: CASSLFGTGQNIQYF
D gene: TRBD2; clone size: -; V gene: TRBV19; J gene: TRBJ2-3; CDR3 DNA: TGTGCCAGTAGTATAGGAAGCGGGGGCCTCACAGATACGCAGTATTTT; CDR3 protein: CASSIGSGGLTDTQYF
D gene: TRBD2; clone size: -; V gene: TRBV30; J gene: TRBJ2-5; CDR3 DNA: TGTGCCTGGAGCGGCTCAAGCGGGGGGACCCAGTACTTC; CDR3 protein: CAWSGSSGGTQYF
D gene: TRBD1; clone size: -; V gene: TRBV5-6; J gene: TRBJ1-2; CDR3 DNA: TGTGCCAGCAGCTTGGTAATATCCCGGGACAGGGGTAAGGACTATGGCTACACCTTC; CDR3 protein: CASSLVISRDRGKDYGYTF
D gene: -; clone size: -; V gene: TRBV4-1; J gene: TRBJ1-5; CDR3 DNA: TGCGCCAGCAGCCAAGCTGTAGGGGCTAGTCAGCCCCAGCATTTT; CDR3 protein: CASSQAVGASQPQHF
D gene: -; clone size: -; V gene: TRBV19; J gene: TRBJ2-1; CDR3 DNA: TGTGCCAGTAGAAAGACTAGTCCCCTGTCATACAATGAGCAGTTCTTC; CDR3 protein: CASRKTSPLSYNEQFF
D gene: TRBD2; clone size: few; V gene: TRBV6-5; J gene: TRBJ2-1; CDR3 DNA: TGTGCCAGCAGGGTCGGGAGGTACAATGAGCAGTTCTTC; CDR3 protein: CASRVGRYNEQFF
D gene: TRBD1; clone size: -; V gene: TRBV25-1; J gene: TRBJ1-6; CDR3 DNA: TGTGCCAGCAGTGACCCGGGACAGGGTTCACCCCTCCACTTT; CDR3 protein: CASSDPGQGSPLHF
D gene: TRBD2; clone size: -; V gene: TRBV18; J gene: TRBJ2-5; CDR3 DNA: TGTGCCAGCGGGGAAGGCGGGAGATCAGGAGAGACCCAGTACTTC; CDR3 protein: CASGEGGRSGETQYF